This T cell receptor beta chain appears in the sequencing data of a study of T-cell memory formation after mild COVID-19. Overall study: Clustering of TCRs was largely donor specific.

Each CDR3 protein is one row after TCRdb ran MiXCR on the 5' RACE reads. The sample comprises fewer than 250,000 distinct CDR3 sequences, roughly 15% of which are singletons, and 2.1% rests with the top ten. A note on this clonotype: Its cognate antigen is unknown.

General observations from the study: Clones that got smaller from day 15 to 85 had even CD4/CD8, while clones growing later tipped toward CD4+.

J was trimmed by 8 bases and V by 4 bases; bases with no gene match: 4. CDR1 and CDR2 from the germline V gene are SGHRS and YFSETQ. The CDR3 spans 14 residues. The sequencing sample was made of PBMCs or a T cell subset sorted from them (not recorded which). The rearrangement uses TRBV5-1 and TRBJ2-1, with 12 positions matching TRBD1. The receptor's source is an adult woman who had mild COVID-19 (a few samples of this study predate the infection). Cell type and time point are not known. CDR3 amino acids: CASSRDRGLYEQFF. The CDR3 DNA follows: TGCGCCAGCAGCCGGGACAGGGGGCTCTATGAGCAGTTCTTC.